These T cell receptor beta chains were read from a single sample in a study of cytomegalovirus exposure and HLA in healthy donors. Measured with immunoSEQ multiplex PCR; TCRdb has only the in-frame clones, and not every one. The data contain 80,000 to 100,000 clones, about 67% of them singletons. Source material: PBMCs. These receptors were obtained from a woman aged 18-29 years in good health and CMV-seropositive. Both conserved end residues are part of each CDR3. Each record gives: V gene, J gene, CDR3 protein.

>TRBV9|TRBJ2-7
CASSVGGRGEQYF
>TRBV5-5|TRBJ2-7
CASSLAKTASTYEQYF
>TRBV29-1|TRBJ1-1
CSIRGGTEAFF
>TRBV2|TRBJ2-7
CASSYRGSYEQYF
>TRBV7-2|TRBJ2-3
CASSLTRDTQYF
>TRBV7-2|TRBJ2-1
CASSLARESNEQFF
>TRBV7-3|TRBJ2-1
CASSHGGNEQFF
>TRBV6-1|TRBJ2-6
CASSEQGTGANVLTF
>TRBV18|TRBJ1-6
CASSPGQGEGSPLHF
>TRBV27|TRBJ1-4
CASSFVPDGQPGGEKLFF
>TRBV14|TRBJ2-7
CASSQGTGKGYEQYF
>TRBV7-9|TRBJ2-3
CASSLASGSTDTQYF
>TRBV6-1|TRBJ2-1
CASSDRVKGKYNEQFF
>TRBV2|TRBJ1-4
CASSEASDREEEKLFF
>TRBV19|TRBJ1-5
CASSPGAKRSNQPQHF
>TRBV5-4|TRBJ1-4
CASSSRGRGHPTNEKLFF
>TRBV28|TRBJ1-5
CASSFTGQGNTPQHF
>TRBV4-3|TRBJ2-3
CASSQEASGSHTDTQYF